This T cell receptor beta chain was identified in a study of PD-1 blockade in mismatch repair-deficient tumors. Study-wide background: Patients had eleven to twelve mismatch repair-deficient cancer types, all previously treated and progressing. Study outcomes and limitations: Tumor-resident clones, often undetectable pretreatment in blood, expanded then contracted after pembrolizumab.

This clone was seen a handful of times. Its antigen is not known. Germline V gene lookup returns CDR1 MGHDK and CDR2 SYGVNS. The CDR3 runs to 12 residues. Trimming stripped 9 bases from V and 4 bases from J, with 12 bases between. Using immunoSEQ multiplex PCR, the repertoire was profiled, and TCRdb retains in-frame clones only, with some absent. The data hold approximately 100,000 clones, with about 79% observed a single time. Three pembrolizumab responders had their TCRs sequenced. This specimen consisted of peripheral blood, obtained roughly 35 weeks after starting pembrolizumab. The clonotype was recovered from an adult with mismatch repair-deficient cancer. The chain combines TRBV25-1 with TRBJ1-2; tentatively, D is TRBD1 (6 bases). The CDR3 loop reads CASTTGSYGYTF. For the CDR3, the DNA is TGTGCCAGTACTACAGGGTCCTATGGCTACACCTTC.